The rows below give T cell receptor beta chains drawn from one sample of a study of T cells after yellow fever vaccination. TCRdb ran MiXCR on the 5' RACE reads and lists one entry per CDR3 protein. The table shows around 140,000 distinct CDR3 sequences, with just over 6.5% occurring only once. Sequences were derived from CD4+ T cells sorted from PBMCs, sampled 10 days after the yellow fever booster vaccination. The receptors come from a man aged 25 to 40 who received the YFV17D yellow fever vaccine. Both conserved end residues are part of each CDR3. D genes are given only for firm matches. Part of the rows lack a size; the others show once, few, many or a class for expanded clones.

j_gene	abundance	d_gene	v_gene	CDR3nt	CDR3aa
TRBJ1-1	many	TRBD1	TRBV20-1	TGCAGTGCTCGAACAGGGGGATCAGCTTTCTTT	CSARTGGSAFF
TRBJ2-1	many	TRBD2	TRBV4-3	TGCGCCAGCAGCCAAGATCGGGGGACTAGCGGGAGTGTTGAGCAGTTCTTC	CASSQDRGTSGSVEQFF
TRBJ2-3	many	.	TRBV7-2	TGTGCCAGCAGCTTATCGGGTAGCACAGATACGCAGTATTTT	CASSLSGSTDTQYF
TRBJ2-1	once	TRBD2	TRBV5-4	TGTGCCAGCAGCTTGGGTAACGTACGGGAGGGTTACAATGAGCAGTTCTTC	CASSLGNVREGYNEQFF
TRBJ2-5	many	.	TRBV7-8	TGTGCCAGCAGCCCGGGGTTATTTGAGGGTAGTAAACAAGAGACCCAGTACTTC	CASSPGLFEGSKQETQYF
TRBJ1-3	many	.	TRBV5-5	TGTGCCAGCAGCTTGCGCGGGCCTGGAAACACCATATATTTT	CASSLRGPGNTIYF
TRBJ2-1	many	.	TRBV4-1	TGCGCCAGCAGCCAAGCCTCTCTCGCCCTGAGCTCCTACAATGAGCAGTTCTTC	CASSQASLALSSYNEQFF
TRBJ1-5	many	.	TRBV30	TGTGCCTGGAGCACAGGGATGGGTCAGCCCCAGCATTTT	CAWSTGMGQPQHF
TRBJ2-5	.	.	TRBV5-4	TGTGCCAGCAGCCCGACTGGGGTCACAGAGACCCAGTACTTC	CASSPTGVTETQYF
TRBJ2-5	many	.	TRBV10-3	TGTGCCATCAGCTCTAGCGATGTAGAGACCCAGTACTTC	CAISSSDVETQYF
TRBJ2-7	.	TRBD1	TRBV7-2	TGTGCCAGCAGCTTTAGGCCGGGACAGGGGGCGATCGAGCAGTACTTC	CASSFRPGQGAIEQYF
TRBJ2-7	many	TRBD1	TRBV7-2	TGTGCCAGCAGCCGATCGACAGGGAGCTCCTACGAGCAGTACTTC	CASSRSTGSSYEQYF
TRBJ2-1	many	.	TRBV5-6	TGTGCCAGCAGCTCCTACTCCGGTGTCGTCAATGAGCAGTTCTTC	CASSSYSGVVNEQFF
TRBJ2-7	many	.	TRBV7-9	TGTGCCAGCAGCTTAGAGCAGGGCCCCCGCTACGAGCAGTACTTC	CASSLEQGPRYEQYF
TRBJ1-5	many	TRBD1	TRBV5-1	TGCGCCAGCAGAACCGGGACAGGGGTAAATCAGCCCCAGCATTTT	CASRTGTGVNQPQHF
TRBJ2-5	many	.	TRBV3-1	TGTGCCACCTCGCCGGGAGCCCATCAAGAGACCCAGTACTTC	CATSPGAHQETQYF
TRBJ2-3	few	.	TRBV6-1	TGTGCCACCAAACCGGGTCCTAGCACAGATACGCAGTATTTT	CATKPGPSTDTQYF
TRBJ2-1	.	.	TRBV5-1	TGCGCCAGCAGGGAAGAAAATGAGCAGTTCTTC	CASREENEQFF
TRBJ2-7	many	TRBD2	TRBV6-1	TGTGCCAGCGGGATTAGCGGGAGCTCCTACGAGCAGTACTTC	CASGISGSSYEQYF
TRBJ2-1	.	TRBD2	TRBV6-2/TRBV6-3	TGTGCCAGCAGCTGGGCCAGCGGGAGCTATGAGCAGTTCTTC	CASSWASGSYEQFF
TRBJ2-3	many	.	TRBV5-1	TGCGCCAGCGGCAGGAGGGACAACACAGATACGCAGTATTTT	CASGRRDNTDTQYF
TRBJ2-3	many	TRBD2	TRBV20-1	TGCAGCACGGGACTAGCGGGAGGTCCCTCTCTAGATACGCAGTATTTT	CSTGLAGGPSLDTQYF
TRBJ1-4	many	TRBD1	TRBV7-9	TGTGCCAGCAGTCCGGGACAGGGGAATGAAAAACTGTTTTTT	CASSPGQGNEKLFF
TRBJ2-5	many	TRBD2	TRBV5-1	TGCGCCAGCAGCCACGGACTAGCGACCTACCAGGAGACCCAGTACTTC	CASSHGLATYQETQYF
TRBJ2-2	.	TRBD2	TRBV5-1	TGCGCCAGCAGCACTACGGGACTAGCGGGGGCGTCGAACACCGGGGAGCTGTTTTTT	CASSTTGLAGASNTGELFF
TRBJ2-7	many	TRBD1	TRBV4-2	TGTGCCAGCAGCCTCCGAACCGGGACAGAGGGCTACGAGCAGTACTTC	CASSLRTGTEGYEQYF
TRBJ2-2	many	.	TRBV6-4	TGTGCCAGCAGTCTCAGTGTTCCCGGGGAGCTGTTTTTT	CASSLSVPGELFF
TRBJ2-7	many	.	TRBV7-2	TGTGCCAGCAGCCCTACCGTTGGGGAGCAGTACTTC	CASSPTVGEQYF
TRBJ2-7	many	TRBD1	TRBV28	TGTGCCAGCAAGTTCTGGGACAGGGCCTACGAGCAGTACTTC	CASKFWDRAYEQYF
TRBJ2-1	many	.	TRBV5-1	TGCGCCAGCAGCCAGCAATACAATGAGCAGTTCTTC	CASSQQYNEQFF
TRBJ2-2	many	.	TRBV29-1	TGCAGCGTTAGATACGGGGGAAACACCGGGGAGCTGTTTTTT	CSVRYGGNTGELFF
TRBJ2-7	many	TRBD1	TRBV4-3	TGCGCCAGCAGCCACCAAGGACAGGGGGTCGACGAGCAGTACTTC	CASSHQGQGVDEQYF
TRBJ2-2	few	TRBD2	TRBV27	TGTGCCAGCAGTTTATATGCGGGAGGCGGTAACCTCGGGGAGCTGTTTTTT	CASSLYAGGGNLGELFF
TRBJ2-1	many	TRBD2	TRBV7-9	TGTGCCAGCAGCTTGGGCACCGGGACTAGCGGGGTGTCGTTCTTC	CASSLGTGTSGVSFF
TRBJ1-4	few	TRBD1	TRBV7-2	TGTGCCAGCAGCTTAGGGACAGGCGGGTATGAAAAACTGTTTTTT	CASSLGTGGYEKLFF
TRBJ1-1	few	.	TRBV6-2/TRBV6-3	TGTGCCAGCAGTACCGGACGGGTTGGGGCTTTCTTT	CASSTGRVGAFF
TRBJ2-1	many	.	TRBV5-1	TGCGCCAGCAGTCCGGACGGCTACAATGAGCAGTTCTTC	CASSPDGYNEQFF
TRBJ1-2	many	.	TRBV29-1	TGCAGCGTTGGATCCTCGACAGGCAACTATGGCTACACCTTC	CSVGSSTGNYGYTF
TRBJ2-5	many	.	TRBV6-5	TGTGCCAGCAGTTATAGGGCCGGGAGTGCCCAAGAGACCCAGTACTTC	CASSYRAGSAQETQYF
TRBJ2-1	many	.	TRBV5-1	TGCGCCAGCAGCTTGGTGAAGTATGAGCAGTTCTTC	CASSLVKYEQFF
TRBJ1-3	many	.	TRBV30	TGTGCCTGGAATCGGGGCTTGGACGGAAACACCATATATTTT	CAWNRGLDGNTIYF
TRBJ2-1	many	TRBD2	TRBV20-1	TGCAGTGCTATTCGACTAGCGGGAGGGAAGGATGAGCAGTTCTTC	CSAIRLAGGKDEQFF
TRBJ2-3	many	TRBD2	TRBV24-1	TGTGCCACAGAACTAGCGGGCAACACAGATACGCAGTATTTT	CATELAGNTDTQYF
TRBJ2-1	few	TRBD2	TRBV24-1	TGTGCCACCTCGAGAGCGGGAGGACTTGGTGAGCAGTTCTTC	CATSRAGGLGEQFF
TRBJ1-1	many	.	TRBV5-1	TGCGCCAGCAGCAGTTTAAGCGGGAGGAACACTGAAGCTTTCTTT	CASSSLSGRNTEAFF
TRBJ2-7	many	TRBD1	TRBV6-6	TGTGCCAGCAGCGGGACAGGGTTCGAGCAGTACTTC	CASSGTGFEQYF
TRBJ2-1	few	TRBD2	TRBV4-1	TGCGCCAGCAGCCAACGAAAGGCGGGAGCTTTTTACAATGAGCAGTTCTTC	CASSQRKAGAFYNEQFF
TRBJ1-5	.	.	TRBV6-2/TRBV6-3	TGTGCCAGCTCCGACGGGGGGCTCGGCAATCAGCCCCAGCATTTT	CASSDGGLGNQPQHF
TRBJ2-1	.	TRBD2	TRBV12-3/TRBV12-4	TGTGCCTTCTGTCCGGGACTAGCGGGGGGAAGCTCCTACAATGAGCAGTTCTTC	CAFCPGLAGGSSYNEQFF
TRBJ2-7	many	TRBD2	TRBV9	TGTGCCAGCAGTAAGGGACTAGCGGGAGGGGCGAAGAGCTCCTACGAGCAGTACTTC	CASSKGLAGGAKSSYEQYF
TRBJ2-5	many	.	TRBV7-2	TGTGCCAGCAACGGCAGAAGAGGGCCCCAAGAGACCCAGTACTTC	CASNGRRGPQETQYF
TRBJ2-2	many	TRBD2	TRBV4-3	TGCGCCAGCAGCCATCCCTCGCGGGGGGCGCATATCGGGGAGCTGTTTTTT	CASSHPSRGAHIGELFF